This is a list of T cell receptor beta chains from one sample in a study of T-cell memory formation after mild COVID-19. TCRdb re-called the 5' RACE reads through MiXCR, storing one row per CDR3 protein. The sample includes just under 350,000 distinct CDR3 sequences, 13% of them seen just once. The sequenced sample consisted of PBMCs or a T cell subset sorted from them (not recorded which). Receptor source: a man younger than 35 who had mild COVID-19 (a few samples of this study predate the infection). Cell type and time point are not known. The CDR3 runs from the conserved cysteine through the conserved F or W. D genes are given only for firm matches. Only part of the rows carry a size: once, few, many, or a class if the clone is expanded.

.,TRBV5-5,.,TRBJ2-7,TGTGCCAGCAGCTTCTCGGCAGCCTACGAGCAGTACTTC,CASSFSAAYEQYF
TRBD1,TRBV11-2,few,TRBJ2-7,TGTGCCAGCGGGACAGGGCCAAGCTACGAGCAGTACTTC,CASGTGPSYEQYF
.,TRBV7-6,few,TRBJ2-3,TGTGCCAGCAGCTTAGAAGGGTTTGGAGATACGCAGTATTTT,CASSLEGFGDTQYF
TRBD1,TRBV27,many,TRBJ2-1,TGTGCCAGCAGTCGACAGGGGGGCTCCTACAATGAGCAGTTCTTC,CASSRQGGSYNEQFF
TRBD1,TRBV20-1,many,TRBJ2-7,TGCAGCGTTATGCGACAGGGGGTCTCCTACGAGCAGTACTTC,CSVMRQGVSYEQYF
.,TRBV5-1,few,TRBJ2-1,TGCGCCAGCAGCCCAGGACTCAGTCAGGATGAGCAGTTCTTC,CASSPGLSQDEQFF
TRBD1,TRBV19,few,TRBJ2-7,TGTGCCAGTAGCCGGGACAGGTGGGGCGAGCAGTACTTC,CASSRDRWGEQYF
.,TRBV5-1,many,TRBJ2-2,TGCGCCAGCAGCTTGGCACCGGCAGGGCGCTCGAACACCGGGGAGCTGTTTTTT,CASSLAPAGRSNTGELFF
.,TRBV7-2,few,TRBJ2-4,TGTGCCAGCAGCTTAGTCCGGGTACTACCCAAAAACATTCAGTACTTC,CASSLVRVLPKNIQYF
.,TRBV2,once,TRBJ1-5,TGTGCCAGCAGTGAGGGGGACAGCAATCAGCCCCAGCATTTT,CASSEGDSNQPQHF
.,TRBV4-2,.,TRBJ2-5,TGTGCCAGCAGCCTCGGGACTTCCAGCGGCGGCGAGACCCAGTACTTC,CASSLGTSSGGETQYF
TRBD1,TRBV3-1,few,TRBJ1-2,TGTGCCAGCAGCCAGTACAGGGGTTCCTATGGCTACACCTTC,CASSQYRGSYGYTF
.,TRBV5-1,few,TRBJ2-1,TGCGCCAGCAGCGCAGGAGGGGACGGATACAATGAGCAGTTCTTC,CASSAGGDGYNEQFF
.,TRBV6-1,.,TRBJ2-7,TGTGCCAGCAGTGAAGTAGACTACGAGCAGTACTTC,CASSEVDYEQYF
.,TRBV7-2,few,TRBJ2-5,TGTGCCAGCAGCCCCAGTGGGGTGGAGGAGACCCAGTACTTC,CASSPSGVEETQYF
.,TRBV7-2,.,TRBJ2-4,TGTGCCAGCAGCTCGCCGACTAACTCCCAAGCCAAAAACATTCAGTACTTC,CASSSPTNSQAKNIQYF
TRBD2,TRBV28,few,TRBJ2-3,TGTGCCAGCAGTTCCCCCTTGGGAGCGGGGGGCTACACAGATACGCAGTATTTT,CASSSPLGAGGYTDTQYF
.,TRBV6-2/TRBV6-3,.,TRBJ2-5,TGTGCCAGCAGTTACACCAAGACAGCGGGAGAGACCCAGTACTTC,CASSYTKTAGETQYF
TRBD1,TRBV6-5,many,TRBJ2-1,TGTGCCAGCAGTTACGCTTGGACAGGGACTAATGAGCAGTTCTTC,CASSYAWTGTNEQFF
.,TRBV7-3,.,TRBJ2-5,TGTGCCAGCAGCCAGAACCCTCAAGAGACCCAGTACTTC,CASSQNPQETQYF
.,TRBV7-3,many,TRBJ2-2,TGTGCCAGCAGCCTTAGTTACACCGGGGAGCTGTTTTTT,CASSLSYTGELFF
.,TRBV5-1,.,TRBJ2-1,TGCGCCAGCAGCTGGGGGCAGGGCAACAATGAGCAGTTCTTC,CASSWGQGNNEQFF
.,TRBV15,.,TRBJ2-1,TGTGCCACCAGCAGATCCGGGTGGGATGAGCAGTTCTTC,CATSRSGWDEQFF
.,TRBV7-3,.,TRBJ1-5,TGTGCCCTCCGGAGGTCCCTCCCCAAGGAGCCCCAGCATTTT,CALRRSLPKEPQHF
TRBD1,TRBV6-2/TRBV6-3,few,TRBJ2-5,TGTGCCAGCAAGGACAGGGCGCGACAGACCCAGTACTTC,CASKDRARQTQYF
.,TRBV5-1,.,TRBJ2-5,TGCGCCAGCAGCTGGATGACAGAATCCCAAGAGACCCAGTACTTC,CASSWMTESQETQYF
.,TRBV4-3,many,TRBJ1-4,TGCGCCAGCAGCCGCTCACACCCAACTAATGAAAAACTGTTTTTT,CASSRSHPTNEKLFF
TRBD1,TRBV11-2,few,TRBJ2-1,TGTGCCAGCAGCTTACCATCCGGGACAGGGTTTTACAATGAGCAGTTCTTC,CASSLPSGTGFYNEQFF
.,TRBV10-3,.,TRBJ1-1,TGTGCCCACCGTAACTTGAACACTGAAGCTTTCTTT,CAHRNLNTEAFF
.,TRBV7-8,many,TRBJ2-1,TGTGCCAGCAGCAGAACCGGGACACCTTCCTACAATGAGCAGTTCTTC,CASSRTGTPSYNEQFF
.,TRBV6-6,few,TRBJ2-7,TGTGCCAGCAGGCCCACAGGGAGCATCTACGAGCAGTACTTC,CASRPTGSIYEQYF
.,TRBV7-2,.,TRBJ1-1,TGTGCCAGCAGCTTATATGCCAGGGCCACTGAAGCTTTCTTT,CASSLYARATEAFF
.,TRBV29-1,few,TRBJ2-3,TGCAGCGCCGATCGAACAGGGAACACAGATACGCAGTATTTT,CSADRTGNTDTQYF
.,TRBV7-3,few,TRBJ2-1,TGTGCCAGCAGTATTACCCCGGGACGTCAATACAATGAGCAGTTCTTC,CASSITPGRQYNEQFF
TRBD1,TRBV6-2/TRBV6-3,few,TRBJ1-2,TGTGCCAGCAGCCCGGGACAGGAAGTTCCTAACTATGGCTACACCTTC,CASSPGQEVPNYGYTF
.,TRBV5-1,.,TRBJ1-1,TGCGCCAGCAGCCGGGCCCCCGGGGAGGACACTGCAGCTTTCTTT,CASSRAPGEDTAAFF
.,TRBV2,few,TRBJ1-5,TGTGCCAGCAGTGAACTGGCAGGGCATCAGCCCCAGCATTTT,CASSELAGHQPQHF
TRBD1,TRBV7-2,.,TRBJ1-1,TGTGCCAGCAGCTTACGGACAGGGGTAGGAACTGAAGCTTTCTTT,CASSLRTGVGTEAFF
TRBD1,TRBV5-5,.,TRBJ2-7,TGTGCCAGCAGTCAATCCCTCGGGACAGGGGGTACGTACTTC,CASSQSLGTGGTYF
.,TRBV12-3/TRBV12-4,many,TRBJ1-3,TGTGCCAGCAGCCAACAGGTCTCTGGAAACACCATATATTTT,CASSQQVSGNTIYF
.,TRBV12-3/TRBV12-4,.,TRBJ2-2,TGTGCCAGCACTCGGAGCACCGGGGAGCTGTTTTTT,CASTRSTGELFF
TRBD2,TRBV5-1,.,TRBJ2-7,TGCGCCAGCAGCAACGGGCTAGCGGGCTCCTACGAGCAGTACTTC,CASSNGLAGSYEQYF
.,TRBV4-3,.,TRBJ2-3,TGCGCCAGCAGCCGGGTGGGGACAAGATACACAGATACGCAGTATTTT,CASSRVGTRYTDTQYF
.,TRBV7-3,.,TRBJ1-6,TGTGCCACCAACCGGGCCCCGGGCAGATATTCACCCCTCCACTTT,CATNRAPGRYSPLHF
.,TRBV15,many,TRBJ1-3,TGTGCCACCAGCCTGGCGGGCTCTGGAAACACCATATATTTT,CATSLAGSGNTIYF
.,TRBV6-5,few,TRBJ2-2,TGTGCCGAAAAGAGAGAGGGCCGGGAGCTGTTTTTT,CAEKREGRELFF
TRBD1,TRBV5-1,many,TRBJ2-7,TGCGCCAGCAGCCTGAGCGGACAGGGCACCTACGAGCAGTACTTC,CASSLSGQGTYEQYF